This TCR beta chain was recovered during a study of regulatory T cells in long-lasting Graves disease (dated by TCRdb to the early 2020s). With regard to the full study: Antithyroid drugs had been taken for less than 3 months by newly diagnosed Graves' disease patients. This study used TCR sequencing and RNA sequencing of peripheral blood to compare persistent Graves' disease patients against newly diagnosed Graves' disease patients. The study was conducted in China and was registered as a clinical trial. TCR sequencing covered roughly 13 persistent and around 20 newly diagnosed Graves' disease patients, about 35 samples in total.

The paper's findings and limits, for the study overall: As a limitation, the authors acknowledged that the small sample size may reduce accuracy. Only peripheral blood was studied, because thyroid tissue, the primary lesion, was inaccessible. Sequencing and analysis were limited to the TCR beta chain. TRBV28, TRBJ1-2 and TRBJ2-5 were preferentially used in persistent disease, while TRBV20-1 and TRBJ2-1 were favored in newly diagnosed disease. Patients with persistent disease shared more public clonotypes (approximately 2,500) than newly diagnosed patients did (966). Compared with newly diagnosed patients, persistent Graves' disease patients had lower TCR Shannon entropy and fewer highly expanded clones, which suggests clonal expansion.

The library was produced with multiplex PCR. The data were produced on an Illumina HiSeq 4000. CDR3 regions were amplified by Arm-PCR with iRepertoire HTBI primers to construct TCR beta libraries. PCR products were gel purified before sequencing. The source study handled its data this way. Gene usage analysis of CDR3 amino acid clonotypes relied on the approximately 68 TRBV and 13 to 15 TRBJ segments identified across samples. Filtered high-quality paired reads were merged into contigs using COPE and FqMerger. BLAST was used to align contigs to the IMGT TRBV, TRBD and TRBJ reference genes, and CDR3 was defined following IMGT. Any clonotype with a frequency above 0.1% was counted as a highly expanded clone. Repertoire diversity was measured by Shannon entropy, and V-J evenness by the Gini coefficient. Public clonotypes were defined as clonotypes shared by more than one individual. The raw public data were reprocessed by TCRdb itself: fastp quality trimming at Q25, MiXCR clonotype calling, in-frame beta chains only. Rows merge per CDR3 protein into single entries with the most common DNA and genes. The V and J calls follow TCRdb's processing rather than the paper's. This sample gives 500,000 or so distinct CDR3 sequences in total; 15% to 20% of them show up just once. The top ten clones comprise 12% of the sample.

The germline V gene provides CDR1 SNHLY and CDR2 FYNNEI. Trimming accounts for 7 bases at V and 9 bases at J, while the number of junction bases matched to no gene is 8. The CDR3, cysteine through phenylalanine, is 15 amino acids long. CDR3 DNA is the only sequence kept; it has 45 bases, read in frame from the first base. At least ten counts were recorded for this clonotype. Its target antigen remains unknown. Base qualities are not at hand, and no much larger clone is one base apart. Interpreted using the paper, the time point label stands for: newly diagnosed GD, antithyroid drugs for less than 3 months. For both TCR sequencing and RNA sequencing, RNA was extracted from PBMCs in TRIzol. The diagnosis of Graves' disease was made according to American Thyroid Association guidelines. Patients for the study were recruited at an endocrinology department in Xi'an, China. Each patient gave approximately 9 milliliters of peripheral blood, collected in an EDTA anticoagulant tube. Ficoll Paque Plus density gradient separation was used to isolate PBMCs, and no further T cell sorting was performed. RNA quality was checked with an Agilent 2100 Bioanalyzer and agarose gel, and concentration with a NanoDrop 2000.

This sample was also put to use in a study of T cells in Graves' hyperthyroidism and ophthalmopathy. The second study, in turn, reports: A patient counted as having stable Graves' hyperthyroidism if no progression to ophthalmopathy occurred over 18 months of follow-up. Hyperthyroidism patients were newly diagnosed, had a disease duration of under 2 months, and were aged 18 to 65 years. Patients with uncontrolled infections, other autoimmune diseases, pregnancy or lactation were excluded. Diagnoses were based on clinical symptoms, serum thyroxine and TRAb, thyroid ultrasound and orbital computed tomography. For the first round of RT-PCR on the TCR CDR3, the HTBI primer set was used together with the Qiagen OneStep RT-PCR kit. Most expanded thyroid clonotypes (frequency above 0.001) were also detected in blood, suggesting blood repertoires may reflect thyroid immune responses. A model built on a 13 V-J signature distinguished ophthalmopathy from stable hyperthyroidism, reaching over 85% sensitivity and approximately 81% specificity in cross-validation and 80%/75% in testing. In validation, the model predicted progression to ophthalmopathy with about 71% sensitivity and about 73% specificity, a median of around six months before onset. To identify distinguishing TCR V-J signatures, a discovery cohort of 100 or so patients was used, comprising some 45 with Graves' ophthalmopathy and 57 with stable Graves' hyperthyroidism. Whether ophthalmopathy could be predicted prospectively was tested in an independent validation cohort made up of 18 to 20 hyperthyroidism patients plus 17 patients who later progressed to ophthalmopathy. For training and testing, the roughly 93 patients in the discovery cohort were randomly divided in a 7:3 ratio. In several Graves' hyperthyroidism patients, the study also compared T-cell repertoires from thyroid tissue with T-cell repertoires from blood. After blood sampling, hyperthyroidism patients were treated with methimazole at a starting dose of 30 mg daily, and ophthalmopathy patients were treated with high-dose intravenous methylprednisolone. The libraries were constructed in a second round of multiplex PCR and then size-selected and purified. Libraries were sequenced paired-end with 100 bp reads on an Illumina HiSeq2000. SOAPnuke was used to process the raw data, removing reads that contained adapters or uncalled bases, had a mean Phred below 15, or lacked an exact match to the constant primer or identifier. High-quality paired reads were merged with COPE v1.2.5, and unique nucleotide sequences were defined as clonotypes. MiTCR v1.1 was used to align the clonotypes against IMGT TRBV, TRBD and TRBJ reference segments. The analysis included only V-J combinations with a frequency above 0.0001, which together covered around 99% of the repertoires. A TCS score was defined as the ratio of F50 (clonal expansion) to E x V (chaos), with BLOSUM62-based TCRdist applied between CDR3 peptides within each V-J. Welch's t-statistics and random forest reduced around 550 V-J features to 13, which were used in a naive Bayes classifier (R e1071). No statistical method was used to set the sample size in advance, and investigators knew the group allocation. TCR Vbeta CDR3 sequencing of around 130 peripheral blood samples (approximately 44 ophthalmopathy, about 80 hyperthyroidism and roughly 17 progressor patients) is reported in the paper.

Recombination linked TRBV2 to TRBJ1-6; a stretch of 11 junction bases matches TRBD1. This TCR came from a middle-aged man with Graves disease. Donor details come from another sample of the same person, matched by shared clones. The starting material was peripheral blood mononuclear cells (PBMCs), obtained at new diagnosis, from a patient treated with antithyroid drugs. The CDR3 is CASTPDRGLGSPLHF. The sequenced DNA is TGTGCCAGCACACCGGACAGGGGGCTGGGTTCACCCCTCCACTTT.